This T cell receptor beta chain was captured by sequencing in a study of cytomegalovirus exposure and HLA in healthy donors. Study overall: Of all 400 or so donors who were genotyped, roughly 81% belonged to the Caucasian-associated ancestry cluster. Study results and caveats: The authors later found HLA-associated TCR beta chains more clonally expanded than equally common others.

The PCR employed 60 Vbeta primers together with 13 Jbeta primers. The data were produced by immunoSEQ multiplex PCR, yet TCRdb's version contains in-frame clones alone and is incomplete. The sample lists 130,000 or so clones, approximately 71% occurring once. There are 15 residues in the CDR3. The ends were cut back, 3 bases at V and 2 bases at J, with 13 bases in the middle. The germline V gene encodes CDR1 ENHRY and CDR2 SYGVKD. This clone was counted between two and nine times. The antigen remains unidentified. What was sequenced was PBMCs. This chain joins TRBV10-3 and TRBJ1-1; D uncertain. The sequence was obtained from a man in his forties in good health and CMV-seronegative. The DNA of the CDR3 is TGTGCCATCAGTGACCACACAGAGAGTAACACTGAAGCTTTCTTT. Protein: CAISDHTESNTEAFF.